The 24 T cell receptor beta chains in this list originate from one sample, sequenced in a study of vaccination effects on CD4 cells after COVID-19 (dated by TCRdb to between 2021 and 2022). After less than eleven days of culture, CD4+ T cells were isolated with the EasySep CD4+ T cell isolation kit. No antigens are known for them. Receptor libraries were prepared by the immunoSEQ multiplex PCR assay. TCRdb took this table from immuneACCESS and kept in-frame rearrangements with V and J called. Such tables lack part of the clones; where checked against another copy, unresolved V genes explain under half of the gap, and the rest is unexplained. A total of 32,000 or so clones appear in this sample, approximately 71% of them only once. The top ten clones comprise roughly 4.2% of the sample. The sample consisted of CD4+ T cells from PBMCs cultured without peptide, taken before COVID-19 vaccination. The receptors derive from a human donor who received a COVID-19 vaccine.

J is TRBJ2-7 and V is TRBV27; D unresolved. Germline V gives CDR1 MNHEY, CDR2 SMNVEV (reference sequence). The CDR3 is made up of 14 amino acids. V lost 5 bases and J lost 3, with 14 bases in between. The CDR3 sequence is CASSTTGRNYEQYF. CDR3 coding DNA: TGTGCCAGCAGTACCACCGGACGGAACTACGAGCAGTACTTC.

This sequence joins TRBV19 and TRBJ1-1, with D maybe TRBD1 (5 bases). V was pared by 5 bases and J by 1 base, with 8 bases between. The CDR3 extends over 13 amino acids. Per the germline V gene, CDR1 is LNHDA and CDR2 is SQIVND (reference sequence). CDR3 coding DNA: TGTGCCAGTAGTGAGACAGAGAACACTGAAGCTTTCTTT. Residues: CASSETENTEAFF.

This clone has a handful of counts. The chain joins TRBV3-1 (or the pseudogene TRBV3-2) to TRBJ2-7, with 10 bases identical to TRBD2. Per germline, CDR1 LGHDT and CDR2 YNNKEL (reference sequence). V shed 4 bases and J 3 bases; nucleotides not matched to a gene: 15. The CDR3 runs to 18 residues. The CDR3 here is CASSLSVGSGGVRYEQYF. The CDR3 DNA reads as TGTGCCAGCAGCCTGTCCGTAGGGAGCGGGGGGGTCCGCTACGAGCAGTACTTC.

The chain employs TRBV6-5 and TRBJ2-3, with TRBD2 matching 7 bases. Germline CDR1 reads MNHEY; CDR2 reads SVGAGI. The trim removed 9 bases at V and 3 bases at J, leaving 6 bases unmatched. The CDR3 has 13 residues. This CDR3 reads CASRDYRTDTQYF. CDR3 sequence (DNA): TGTGCCAGTAGGGACTATAGGACAGATACGCAGTATTTT.

In nucleotides, the CDR3 is TGCAGCGTTGAACGGGAATTGAACACTGAAGCTTTCTTT. Protein sequence: CSVERELNTEAFF. The chain links TRBV29-1 to TRBJ1-1; no definite D call. The germline V and J ends were trimmed by 2 bases and 0 bases, with 7 bases remaining between them. The V gene's germline CDR1 is SQVTM and CDR2 ANQGSEA. This CDR3 is 13 amino acids long. Looking up the rest from reference TRBV29-1 and TRBJ1-1 gives the full variable domain: SAVISQKPSRDICQRGTSLTIQCQVDSQVTMMFWYRQQPGQSLTLIATANQGSEATYESGFVIDKFPISRPNLTFSTLTVSNMSPEDSSIYLCSVERELNTEAFFGQGTRLTVV.

The chain has TRBV24-1 and TRBJ1-4; the D gene is possibly TRBD1 (5 bases). The ends were cut back, 1 base at V and 2 bases at J, with 10 bases in the middle. Germline values: CDR1 KGHDR, CDR2 SFDVKD. This CDR3 is built from 16 residues. DNA of the CDR3: TGTGCCACCAGTGATTTTGGGGGGAGGACTAATGAAAAACTGTTTTTT. Translation: CATSDFGGRTNEKLFF.

The chain couples TRBV11-3 to TRBJ2-1, with D possibly matching TRBD2 (5 bases). Germline CDR1 and CDR2: SGHNT and YENEEA. V gave up 4 bases and J gave up 7 bases, with 11 bases separating them. This CDR3 is built from 13 residues. In DNA form, the CDR3 reads TGTGCCAGCAGCTCGGACTCGTGGAATGAGCAGTTCTTC. The encoded protein is CASSSDSWNEQFF.

The genes are TRBV5-4 and TRBJ2-3, with 10 bases identical to TRBD1. Germline V gene data show CDR1 as SGHNT and CDR2 as YYREEE (reference sequence). The J segment lost 0 bases and the V segment lost 4 bases, leaving 5 bases of the junction unmatched. CDR3 size: 16 residues. The CDR3 DNA sequence: TGTGCCAGCAGCGAAGGGACAGGGGCTAGCACAGATACGCAGTATTTT. It encodes CASSEGTGASTDTQYF.

The chain couples TRBV7-6 to TRBJ2-5, with 8 nucleotides matching TRBD2. The CDR3 runs to 13 residues. In germline, CDR1 is SGHVS, CDR2 FNYEAQ. The junction had 5 bases not matched to a gene; V was cut back by 4 bases and J by 7 bases. The CDR3 loop reads CASSSESGGTQYF. The CDR3 nucleotides read TGTGCCAGCAGCTCGGAGAGCGGGGGGACCCAGTACTTC. The full variable domain, its missing parts supplied by reference TRBV7-6 and TRBJ2-5, is GAGVSQSPRYKVTKRGQDVALRCDPISGHVSLYWYRQALGQGPEFLTYFNYEAQQDKSGLPNDRFSAERPEGSISTLTIQRTEQRDSAMYRCASSSESGGTQYFGPGTRLLVL.

The rearrangement uses TRBV24-1 and TRBJ2-1; weak D call: TRBD1 (6 bases). V lost 4 bases and J 3 bases, leaving 15 bases between the germline ends. CDR3 size: 16 residues. Per the germline V gene, CDR1 is KGHDR and CDR2 is SFDVKD. The CDR3 region has the DNA TGTGCCACCAGTGACCGTACAGGGAGCCACTACAATGAGCAGTTCTTC. Translated: CATSDRTGSHYNEQFF.

This chain connects TRBV5-1 to TRBJ2-5, with 10 bases fitting TRBD2. The CDR3 is 18 residues long. In germline, CDR1 is SGHRS, CDR2 YFSETQ. Trimming removed 1 base from V and 2 bases from J; junction bases left unmatched: 11. The CDR3 DNA reads TGCGCCAGCAGCTTGCGTCTAGCGGGGGCGCGAAAACAAGAGACCCAGTACTTC. This sequence encodes CASSLRLAGARKQETQYF.

The chain carries TRBV5-6 and TRBJ2-7; a possible D gene is TRBD1 (6 bases). Trimming took 4 bases from V and 5 from J, leaving 13 bases between them. CDR1 is SGHDT and CDR2 is YYEEEE in the germline V gene. This CDR3 region has 13 residues. The CDR3 reads CASSPDRSDEQYF. The CDR3 coding sequence is TGTGCCAGCAGCCCCGACAGGTCGGACGAGCAGTACTTC.

The chain is built from TRBV4-2 and TRBJ1-1; no clear D gene. The length of the CDR3 is 16 residues. The germline V and J ends were trimmed by 0 bases and 0 bases, with 11 bases remaining between them. The V gene's germline CDR1 is LGHNA and CDR2 YNFKEQ. As DNA, the CDR3 is TGTGCCAGCAGCCAAGACGGGCAGGCGGTGAACACTGAAGCTTTCTTT. This translates into CASSQDGQAVNTEAFF.

This clone was counted a few times. The rearrangement joins TRBV29-1 to TRBJ2-7; D gene ambiguous. Germline V gene lookup returns CDR1 SQVTM and CDR2 ANQGSEA. The V gene lost 4 bases and the J gene lost 1 base, with 11 bases spanning the gap. This CDR3 has 13 amino acids. CDR3: CSVVGRLSYEQYF. The CDR3 coding sequence is TGCAGCGTTGTTGGCAGACTTTCCTACGAGCAGTACTTC.

The V and J genes are TRBV11-2 and TRBJ2-7; a possible D gene is TRBD2 (6 bases). CDR1 and CDR2 (germline): SGHAT, FQNNGV. This CDR3 comprises 14 residues. With 2 bases removed from V and 2 bases from J, the gap between germline ends came to 10 bases. DNA for the CDR3: TGTGCCAGCAGCTTACTGGGGGGAGCCTACGAGCAGTACTTC. It codes for CASSLLGGAYEQYF.

This clone was seen a single time. The CDR3 bases are TGTGCCACCAGTGATTCGACCCGGGACCCCATGGGGGAGACCCAGTACTTC. It encodes CATSDSTRDPMGETQYF. The J gene is TRBJ2-5, the V gene TRBV24-1; the D gene could be TRBD1 or TRBD2 (5 bases each). This CDR3 contains 17 residues. The V gene's germline CDR1 is KGHDR and CDR2 SFDVKD. V dropped 2 bases and J dropped 5 bases, with 20 bases sitting between them.

The rearrangement links TRBV4-2 to TRBJ2-7; TRBD2 matches at 7 bases. Germline V gene data show CDR1 as LGHNA and CDR2 as YNFKEQ. The trim removed 0 bases at V and 8 bases at J, leaving 7 bases unmatched. This CDR3 spans 14 amino acids. The CDR3 sequence is CASSQDGAGKKQYF. The CDR3 nucleotides read TGTGCCAGCAGCCAAGATGGAGCGGGGAAAAAGCAGTACTTC.

The genes are TRBV27 and TRBJ1-5; D is unresolved. Germline V gives CDR1 MNHEY, CDR2 SMNVEV (reference sequence). V lost 2 bases to trimming and J lost 0 bases, with 11 bases between them. The CDR3 runs 16 residues. The CDR3 nucleotides read TGTGCCAGCAGTTTAACGGTGCAGTATAGCAATCAGCCCCAGCATTTT. Translation gives CASSLTVQYSNQPQHF.

The chain links TRBV14 to TRBJ2-4; tentative D call: TRBD1 (6 bases). CDR1 is SGHDN, CDR2 FVKESK, per germline. The CDR3 has 13 amino acids. Trimming took 4 bases from V and 8 from J, leaving 12 bases between them. CDR3: CASSRSGADIQYF. CDR3 bases: TGTGCCAGCAGCCGTTCAGGGGCGGACATTCAGTACTTC.

The rearrangement joins TRBV3-1 (or the pseudogene TRBV3-2) to TRBJ2-3; D gene unclear. V was cut by 9 bases and J by 6 bases, with 10 bases left in between. This CDR3 is 11 amino acids long. Per germline, CDR1 LGHDT and CDR2 YNNKEL (reference sequence). DNA for the CDR3: TGTGCCAGTGGAACGAGGGATACGCAGTATTTT. Translating gives CASGTRDTQYF.

The chain employs TRBV19 and TRBJ1-5, with TRBD1 matching over 7 bases. The CDR3 contains 13 residues. The junction had 7 bases not matched to a gene; V was cut back by 8 bases and J by 6 bases. Per germline, CDR1 LNHDA and CDR2 SQIVND (reference sequence). CDR3 coding DNA: TGTGCCAGTGCAGGGACAGTAGGTCAGCCCCAGCATTTT. The encoded protein is CASAGTVGQPQHF.

This chain links TRBV6-5 with TRBJ1-2; the D gene is possibly TRBD1 (6 bases). V lost 4 bases and J lost 8, with 14 bases in between. The CDR3 length is 13 residues. Germline V lookup: CDR1 MNHEY, CDR2 SVGAGI. Here the CDR3 reads CASSSRGRRGYTF. The CDR3 coding sequence is TGTGCCAGCAGTTCCAGGGGTCGGCGGGGCTACACCTTC.

The chain has TRBV5-6 and TRBJ2-1; 8 nucleotides match TRBD1. Germline trimming cut 1 base from V and 7 bases from J; bases unmatched to any gene: 10. Germline assignment: CDR1 SGHDT and CDR2 YYEEEE. This CDR3 comprises 16 residues. The CDR3 region is CASSLISSTGGNEQFF. CDR3 in DNA: TGTGCCAGCAGCTTGATTAGTTCTACAGGGGGGAATGAGCAGTTCTTC.

This clone was seen once. The chain links TRBV5-4 to TRBJ2-2; a possible D gene is TRBD1 (7 bases). CDR1 is SGHNT, CDR2 YYREEE, per germline (reference sequence). The CDR3 loop spans 15 amino acids. The V gene lost 3 bases and the J gene lost 5 bases, with 14 bases spanning the gap. The CDR3 here is CASSSAGQLTGELFF. CDR3 nucleotides: TGTGCCAGCAGCTCGGCGGGACAGCTTACCGGGGAGCTGTTTTTT. Filled out from reference TRBV5-4 and TRBJ2-2, the complete variable domain reads ETGVTQSPTHLIKTRGQQVTLRCSSQSGHNTVSWYQQALGQGPQFIFQYYREEENGRGNFPPRFSGLQFPNYSSELNVNALELDDSALYLCASSSAGQLTGELFFGEGSRLTVL.